The 31 T cell receptor beta chains below come from one sample, sequenced in a study of shared clonotypes between healthy human individuals. This table comes from immunoSEQ multiplex PCR, and its TCRdb copy is limited to in-frame clones, with some not included. This sample yields around 1.1 million clones, of which approximately 80% are seen a single time; approximately 0.9% belongs to the top ten. Material for sequencing was memory CD4+ T cells from PBMCs. The subset is: CD45RA-negative fraction. The receptors were sampled from a man younger than 35 in good health. Some clones in this sample may be carry-over from other donors' samples.

V and J are TRBV28 and TRBJ1-4; D uncertain. The CDR3 spans 12 residues. Trimming stripped 6 bases from V and 8 bases from J, with 10 bases between. Germline values: CDR1 MDHEN, CDR2 SYDVKM. This CDR3 reads CASSPAREKLFF. The CDR3 DNA follows: TGTGCCAGCAGCCCCGCGCGGGAAAAACTGTTTTTT.

The chain is built from TRBV28 and TRBJ2-2; 10 bases line up with TRBD2. Germline trimming cut 3 bases from V and 8 bases from J; bases unmatched to any gene: 6. This CDR3 is built from 15 residues. Germline V gives CDR1 MDHEN, CDR2 SYDVKM. Written as DNA, the CDR3 is TGTGCCAGCAGTTTCGCTAGCGGGGGATTGGGGGAGCTGTTTTTT. It translates to CASSFASGGLGELFF.

V usage is TRBV27 and J usage is TRBJ2-3; D might be TRBD1 (5 bases). Germline CDR1 and CDR2: MNHEY and SMNVEV (reference sequence). The CDR3 is 16 amino acids. Deletions cut 0 bases from V and 2 bases from J, with 12 bases between. CDR3 sequence: CASSLSGTGFTDTQYF. CDR3 bases: TGTGCCAGCAGTTTATCGGGTACAGGATTCACAGATACGCAGTATTTT.

This clone was observed many times. The chain has TRBV6-1 and TRBJ2-7; 7 positions agree with TRBD1. Germline values: CDR1 MNHNS, CDR2 SASEGT. The CDR3 extends over 15 amino acids. J was trimmed by 6 bases and V by 0 bases; bases with no gene match: 8. CDR3 nucleotide sequence: TGTGCCAGCAGTGAAGCGCGGAGAGGGGGCGTCGAGCAGTACTTC. Amino acid sequence: CASSEARRGGVEQYF.

The genes are TRBV7-9 and TRBJ2-2; a weak D match, TRBD1 (6 bases). The ends were cut back, 2 bases at V and 8 bases at J, with 12 bases in the middle. This CDR3 comprises 14 residues. Looked up from germline, CDR1 is SEHNR and CDR2 is FQNEAQ (reference sequence). This CDR3 reads CASSLPRDKGELFF. CDR3 sequence (DNA): TGTGCCAGCAGCTTACCCAGGGACAAAGGGGAGCTGTTTTTT.

This sequence joins TRBV12-5 and TRBJ1-5, with D possibly TRBD1 on 5 matching bases. The CDR3 is made up of 18 amino acids. Germline loops: CDR1 LGHNT, CDR2 FRNRAP. Trimming shortened V by 5 bases and J by 5 bases, and 25 bases separated the two germline ends. CDR3 sequence (DNA): TGTGCTAGTGGTATTGGCACCCCCCACCCAGGGTGGGATCAGCCCCAGCATTTT. As protein: CASGIGTPHPGWDQPQHF.

Turning to this clone: This could be a read error, since a much larger clone is one nucleotide away. The sample contains more than one DNA sequence encoding this CDR3. The chain joins TRBV11-3 to TRBJ2-2, with D hard to call. Germline V gene lookup returns CDR1 SGHNT and CDR2 YENEEA. The CDR3 length is 14 residues. The ends were cut back, 1 base at V and 3 bases at J, with 6 bases in the middle. CDR3 bases: TGTGCCAGCAGCTTAGCCCGGGACACCGGGGAGCTGTTTTTT. This translates into CASSLARDTGELFF.

This chain links TRBV5-1 with TRBJ2-7; no clear D gene. V lost 0 bases and J 0 bases, leaving 10 bases between the germline ends. Germline assignment: CDR1 SGHRS and CDR2 YFSETQ. The CDR3 is 15 amino acids. The CDR3 reads CASSLGPTTSYEQYF. The DNA of the CDR3 is TGCGCCAGCAGCTTGGGACCCACCACCTCCTACGAGCAGTACTTC.

The V gene is TRBV5-1, the J gene TRBJ2-5; a weak D match, TRBD2 (5 bases). The V gene lost 4 bases and the J gene lost 5 bases, with 18 bases spanning the gap. This CDR3 contains 15 residues. Germline values: CDR1 SGHRS, CDR2 YFSETQ. CDR3 protein: CASSGGSGNGETQYF. The CDR3 DNA sequence: TGCGCCAGCAGCGGCGGCTCGGGGAACGGGGAGACCCAGTACTTC.

The CDR3 sequence is CASSAQLAATHGELFF. In DNA form, the CDR3 reads TGTGCCAGCAGCGCCCAACTAGCGGCTACACATGGGGAGCTGTTTTTT. The chain is built from TRBV7-2 and TRBJ2-2; 8 positions match TRBD2. The V segment lost 5 bases and the J segment 8 bases; nucleotides outside the gene matches: 13. CDR3 size: 16 residues. Germline values: CDR1 SGHTA, CDR2 FQGNSA.

This rearrangement joins TRBV29-1 to TRBJ2-3, with D possibly being TRBD2 (6 bases). The CDR3 loop spans 16 amino acids. Trimming removed 4 bases from V and 1 base from J, with 18 bases in between. Per the germline V gene, CDR1 is SQVTM and CDR2 is ANQGSEA. This CDR3 is CSVVGDRRDGTDTQYF. DNA for the CDR3: TGCAGCGTTGTTGGGGATCGGCGGGACGGCACAGATACGCAGTATTTT.

CDR3 DNA sequence: TGCGCCAGCAGCCAAGACCGGTACTCTGGGGCCAACGTCCTGACTTTC. Residues: CASSQDRYSGANVLTF. The chain combines TRBV4-3 with TRBJ2-6; D gene ambiguous. CDR3 length equals 16 residues. Germline CDR1 reads LGHNA; CDR2 reads YSLEER. V lost 0 bases and J lost 0, with 6 bases in between.

J is TRBJ2-1 and V is TRBV28; 8 bases align to TRBD1. J lost 3 bases, V lost 5 bases, and 12 bases had no gene match. CDR3 length: 17 amino acids. Germline CDR1 MDHEN, CDR2 SYDVKM. The CDR3 bases are TGTGCCAGCAGTGGTTTCTCTGGCAGGGGGCTCTACAATGAGCAGTTCTTC. Its protein is CASSGFSGRGLYNEQFF.

The chain recombines TRBV5-1 with TRBJ2-3; TRBD2 might be the D (6 bases). The germline V and J ends were trimmed by 5 bases and 5 bases, with 12 bases remaining between them. This CDR3 has 13 amino acids. From germline, CDR1 is SGHRS and CDR2 YFSETQ. The CDR3 spells CASRDGRGDTQYF. The CDR3 coding sequence is TGCGCCAGCAGAGACGGGAGAGGAGATACGCAGTATTTT.

The chain links TRBV27 to TRBJ2-5; D remains ambiguous. V shed 6 bases and J shed 5 bases, with 16 bases lying between them. The CDR3 is 14 residues long. CDR1 and CDR2 from the germline V gene are MNHEY and SMNVEV (reference sequence). CDR3 amino acids: CASSPDRSRETQYF. CDR3 coding DNA: TGTGCCAGCAGCCCGGACCGTTCTAGGGAGACCCAGTACTTC.

The chain combines TRBV7-3 with TRBJ2-7; 7 bases agree with TRBD2. With 5 bases clipped from V and 6 bases from J, the junction kept 13 bases outside the gene matches. From germline, CDR1 is SGHTA and CDR2 FQGTGA. The length of the CDR3 is 15 residues. CDR3 loop: CASSPEGGRSTEQYF. The CDR3 coding sequence is TGTGCCAGCAGCCCCGAGGGAGGGCGATCTACCGAGCAGTACTTC.

This clone occurred a few times. J is TRBJ1-4 and V is TRBV9; D may be TRBD1 (5 bases). CDR1 is SGDLS, CDR2 YYNGEE, per germline. This CDR3 is built from 15 residues. V lost 1 base to trimming and J lost 3 bases, with 10 bases between them. The CDR3: CASSVQGRANEKLFF. Here the CDR3 DNA reads TGTGCCAGCAGCGTACAGGGCCGAGCTAATGAAAAACTGTTTTTT.

The V gene is TRBV18, the J gene TRBJ1-2; unclear D gene. The CDR3 extends over 13 amino acids. V lost 5 bases and J lost 8, with 15 bases in between. Germline CDR1 KGHSH, CDR2 LQKENI. As DNA, the CDR3 is TGTGCCAGCTCATCTGGCCGGAAAGACGGCTACACCTTC. This translates into CASSSGRKDGYTF.

With respect to this clone: This may stem from a read error, because a much larger clone lies one nucleotide away. J is TRBJ2-7 and V is TRBV5-4; TRBD2 matches at 7 bases. CDR1 is SGHNT, CDR2 YYREEE, per germline (reference sequence). This CDR3 comprises 15 residues. The CDR3 spells CVSSLVWGTGRKQYF. DNA of the CDR3: TGTGTCAGCAGCTTGGTTTGGGGGACCGGGAGGAAGCAGTACTTC.

The chain is built from TRBV6-1 and TRBJ2-7; D perhaps matches TRBD1 (5 bases). The CDR3 has 16 residues. V was clipped by 3 bases and J by 0 bases, with 15 bases between them. Germline CDR1 and CDR2: MNHNS and SASEGT. In DNA, the CDR3 is TGTGCCAGCAGTGACGTAGCCACAGGCAGCTCCTACGAGCAGTACTTC. Protein sequence: CASSDVATGSSYEQYF.

The rearrangement joins TRBV15 to TRBJ2-3; 7 nucleotides agree with TRBD1. The V gene's germline CDR1 is LNHNV and CDR2 YYDKDF (reference sequence). The junction had 10 bases not matched to a gene; V was cut back by 0 bases and J by 1 base. The CDR3 is 18 amino acids. CDR3 region: CATSRDMWGTGGTDTQYF. In DNA form, the CDR3 reads TGTGCCACCAGCAGAGATATGTGGGGCACAGGGGGCACAGATACGCAGTATTTT.

The CDR3 DNA follows: TGTGCCAGCAGTTCGCAGGGGTACCCCTACAATGAGCAGTTCTTC. This encodes CASSSQGYPYNEQFF. This chain uses TRBV27 with TRBJ2-1; D possibly corresponds to TRBD1 (6 bases). V lost 4 bases and J lost 2, with 12 bases in between. CDR3 size: 15 residues. Looked up from germline, CDR1 is MNHEY and CDR2 is SMNVEV (reference sequence).

The chain has TRBV19 and TRBJ2-1; no definite D call. There are 16 residues in the CDR3. Germline V CDR1 and CDR2: LNHDA, SQIVND (reference sequence). Trimming stripped 6 bases from V and 4 bases from J, with 19 bases between. The CDR3 DNA reads TGTGCCAGTAGCCAATCCGGAGCCCTCAAATACAATGAGCAGTTCTTC. It specifies CASSQSGALKYNEQFF.

This chain uses TRBV2 with TRBJ1-4, with 8 bases lining up with TRBD1. Losses at the gene ends were 11 bases for V and 2 bases for J; bases not matched to a gene: 10. Germline loops: CDR1 SNHLY, CDR2 FYNNEI. This CDR3 is built from 15 residues. The CDR3 is CASGQGLSTNEKLFF. The CDR3 bases are TGTGCCTCCGGACAGGGATTAAGCACTAATGAAAAACTGTTTTTT.

As concerns this clone: Other DNA sequences in the same sample also yield this CDR3. The chain combines TRBV18 with TRBJ2-7, with 11 nucleotides matching TRBD1. The CDR3 covers 15 residues. Per the germline V gene, CDR1 is KGHSH and CDR2 is LQKENI. V lost 3 bases to trimming and J lost 1 base; unmatched junction nucleotides: 2. DNA of the CDR3: TGTGCCAGCTCACCGGGGACAGGGGGATCCTACGAGCAGTACTTC. This codes for CASSPGTGGSYEQYF.

This clone was recorded a few times. The chain is built from TRBV23-1 and TRBJ2-1, with TRBD2 identical over 8 bases. TRBV23-1 counts as an open reading frame of uncertain function. The trim removed 3 bases at V and 6 bases at J, leaving 13 bases unmatched. This CDR3 is built from 17 residues. The CDR3 bases are TGCGCCAGCAGTCACCCGCGCGGGGGGCCACGATGCAATGAGCAGTTCTTC. It encodes CASSHPRGGPRCNEQFF.

V is TRBV6-6 and J is TRBJ2-7; a weak D match, TRBD1 (6 bases). This CDR3 spans 13 amino acids. V lost 4 bases, J lost 3 bases, and 10 bases lay in between. Germline V gene data show CDR1 as MNHNY and CDR2 as SVGAGI (reference sequence). The CDR3, as DNA: TGTGCCAGCAGTTCCGAACAGGGCTACGAGCAGTACTTC. Its protein is CASSSEQGYEQYF.

V and J are TRBV10-3 and TRBJ2-5; 11 nucleotides match TRBD2. The CDR3 totals 15 residues. V lost 5 bases, J lost 1 base, and 3 bases stayed unmatched. Germline assignment: CDR1 ENHRY and CDR2 SYGVKD. The CDR3 loop is CAISRTSGPQETQYF. The CDR3 DNA follows: TGTGCCATCAGTAGGACTAGCGGGCCCCAAGAGACCCAGTACTTC.

The chain is built from TRBV7-2 and TRBJ1-1; D call uncertain. Trimming took 2 bases from V and 5 from J, leaving 12 bases between them. Germline V CDR1 and CDR2: SGHTA, FQGNSA. This CDR3 is 14 amino acids long. CDR3 loop: CASSLTVSGTEAFF. DNA of the CDR3: TGTGCCAGCAGCTTAACGGTTTCGGGGACTGAAGCTTTCTTT.

The rearrangement uses TRBV10-3 and TRBJ2-3; tentatively, D is TRBD2 (5 bases). V was trimmed by 11 bases and J by 3 bases, leaving 24 bases between them. Germline assignment: CDR1 ENHRY and CDR2 SYGVKD. The CDR3 totals 16 residues. Here the CDR3 DNA reads TGTGCCTCCCGGGCCACCCAATCGCCGGGGACAGATACGCAGTATTTT. It translates to CASRATQSPGTDTQYF.

The CDR3 DNA reads as TGTGCCAGCTCACGCGCAACCGGCGGGAGCGGAACGGATACGCAGTATTTT. This sequence encodes CASSRATGGSGTDTQYF. The J gene is TRBJ2-3, the V gene TRBV18, with TRBD2 identical over 7 bases. CDR3 size: 17 residues. From germline, CDR1 is KGHSH and CDR2 LQKENI. J lost 6 bases, V lost 4 bases, and 16 bases had no gene match.